This T cell receptor beta chain was sequenced in a study of identical twins. Study results and caveats: Because invariant MAIT and iNKT cells could be present, zero-insertion analyses could be partly confounded.

Points on this clonotype: Its target is not known.

The germline V gene has CDR1 LGHDT and CDR2 YNNKEL (reference sequence). V lost 0 bases to trimming and J lost 3 bases; unmatched junction nucleotides: 4. The length of the CDR3 is 15 residues. TCRdb re-called the 5' RACE reads with MiXCR, one entry per CDR3 protein. Of hundreds of thousands of distinct CDR3 sequences in the sample, roughly 6% were seen once. This rearrangement joins TRBV3-1 to TRBJ2-5; 7 positions agree with TRBD1. The receptor's source is a man between 18 and 29 years old in good health. Sequencing was done on a sample of naive T cells sorted from blood. The DNA of the CDR3 is TGTGCCAGCAGCCAAGATCTTGGGACAGAAGAGACCCAGTACTTC. Translated, it gives CASSQDLGTEETQYF.